The next 3 T cell receptor beta chains were all read from a single sample in a study of T cell repertoires in ileal Crohn's disease. Clones were read by immunoSEQ multiplex PCR, and TCRdb kept only the in-frame ones, dropping some. The sample contains roughly 9,100 clones, about 84% of which appear only once. The sequenced sample consisted of ileal tissue. The receptors stem from an adult with Crohn's disease.

The J gene is TRBJ1-1, the V gene TRBV28; D ambiguous. CDR3 length: 12 residues. V was clipped by 6 bases and J by 4 bases, with 9 bases between them. CDR1 and CDR2 from the germline V gene are MDHEN and SYDVKM. The CDR3, as DNA: TGTGCCAGCAGCGACACCATCACTGAAGCTTTCTTT. Its protein is CASSDTITEAFF.

V usage is TRBV4-3 and J usage is TRBJ2-2; D may be TRBD2 (5 bases). V was pared by 6 bases and J by 4 bases, with 18 bases between. The CDR3 spans 16 residues. Germline V gives CDR1 LGHNA, CDR2 YSLEER. The CDR3 protein is CASSPEAGHITGELFF. The CDR3 DNA is TGCGCCAGCAGTCCGGAGGCAGGTCATATCACCGGGGAGCTGTTTTTT.

The V gene is TRBV7-9, the J gene TRBJ2-7; 14 nucleotides line up with TRBD2. CDR1 and CDR2 from the germline V gene are SEHNR and FQNEAQ (reference sequence). V shed 1 base, J shed 6 bases, and the junction held 8 bases outside the gene matches. This CDR3 has 17 residues. CDR3 DNA: TGTGCCAGCAGCTTAGGACTAGCGGGAGGGCCTCCTCGCGAGCAGTACTTC. Encoded protein: CASSLGLAGGPPREQYF. Full variable domain (missing parts from reference TRBV7-9 and TRBJ2-7): DTGVSQNPRHKITKRGQNVTFRCDPISEHNRLYWYRQTLGQGPEFLTYFQNEAQLEKSRLLSDRFSAERPKGSFSTLEIQRTEQGDSAMYLCASSLGLAGGPPREQYFGPGTRLTVT.